The 14 T cell receptor beta chains reported below all come from one sample, sequenced in a study of T cells after yellow fever vaccination (dated by TCRdb to between 2019 and 2020). The treatment or condition label, as the study defines it: live attenuated yellow fever vaccine strain. To prepare the library, 5' RACE was applied. The sample was run on an Illumina HiSeq 2500. TCRdb cleaned the public reads at Q25 with fastp, built clones with MiXCR and kept in-frame beta chains. Entries are consolidated by CDR3 protein sequence, retaining the most common genes and DNA. The sample table contains a few hundred thousand distinct CDR3 sequences; only one count was recorded for around 8.1% of them. Approximately 15% of the sample comes from the top ten. The source was PBMCs, collected about 49 days after the first yellow fever vaccination. These receptors were taken from a man younger than 30 who received the YFV17D yellow fever vaccine.

The CDR3 sequence: CASTLIISGSQPQHF. CDR3 nucleotide sequence: TGTGCCAGCACCCTTATAATATCGGGGAGTCAGCCCCAGCATTTT. The chain recombines TRBV7-8 with TRBJ1-5; no clear D. With 7 bases removed from V and 6 bases from J, the gap between germline ends came to 19 bases. This CDR3 is built from 15 residues. Looked up from germline, CDR1 is SGHVS and CDR2 is FQNEAQ. Together with reference TRBV7-8 and TRBJ1-5, the CDR3 gives the full variable domain: GAGVSQSPRYKVAKRGQDVALRCDPISGHVSLFWYQQALGQGPEFLTYFQNEAQLDKSGLPSDRFFAERPEGSVSTLKIQRTQQEDSAVYLCASTLIISGSQPQHFGDGTRLSIL.

V usage is TRBV4-2 and J usage is TRBJ2-7; no clear D gene. Germline-derived CDR1 and CDR2 are LGHNA and YNFKEQ. CDR3 size: 13 residues. V dropped 0 bases and J dropped 1 base, with 4 bases sitting between them. This CDR3 reads CASSQDLSYEQYF. The CDR3 region has the DNA TGTGCCAGCAGCCAAGATCTATCCTACGAGCAGTACTTC.

CDR3 in amino acids: CASSLGQGRYGYTF. The CDR3 bases are TGCGCCAGCAGCTTGGGACAGGGCAGATATGGCTACACCTTC. V usage is TRBV5-1 and J usage is TRBJ1-2, with 7 nucleotides matching TRBD1. CDR3 length equals 14 residues. Trimming removed 0 bases from V and 5 bases from J; junction bases left unmatched: 4. Germline CDR1 is SGHRS and CDR2 is YFSETQ.

This chain connects TRBV5-1 to TRBJ2-7; 9 bases line up with TRBD2. CDR1 and CDR2 (germline): SGHRS, YFSETQ. The CDR3 is 17 amino acids. Trimming cost V 0 bases and J 2 bases; bases outside gene matches: 9. The CDR3 here is CASSLGVGRGGTYEQYV. CDR3 nucleotide sequence: TGCGCCAGCAGCTTGGGAGTTGGGCGGGGGGGAACCTACGAGCAGTACGTC.

This chain joins TRBV14 and TRBJ2-5; 8 bases fit TRBD2. Germline CDR1 and CDR2: SGHDN and FVKESK. Trimming at V came to 1 base and at J to 1 base, leaving 14 bases not matched to a gene. The CDR3 runs to 19 residues. CDR3 nucleotide sequence: TGTGCCAGCAGCCAAGGGATCCAGCGGGGGACAAGCCCCCAAGAGACCCAGTACTTC. As protein: CASSQGIQRGTSPQETQYF.

The V gene is TRBV5-1, the J gene TRBJ1-1, with D possibly TRBD1 on 5 matching bases. CDR1 and CDR2 from the germline V gene are SGHRS and YFSETQ. The length of the CDR3 is 13 residues. V lost 1 base and J 4 bases, leaving 8 bases between the germline ends. CDR3: CASSLKGPTEAFF. Written as DNA, the CDR3 is TGCGCCAGCAGCTTGAAGGGACCCACTGAAGCTTTCTTT.

This clonotype was counted a few times. The chain uses TRBV7-2 and TRBJ1-2, with D possibly TRBD1 on 5 matching bases. The V end lost 0 bases, the J end lost 4 bases, and 12 bases lay between the germline ends. The CDR3 has 15 residues. Germline V lookup: CDR1 SGHTA, CDR2 FQGNSA. In DNA, the CDR3 is TGTGCCAGCAGCTTAGCGCGGGGGATCGCCTATGGCTACACCTTC. Amino acid sequence: CASSLARGIAYGYTF.

This clonotype has just a few counts. The rearrangement uses TRBV28 and TRBJ2-4; D gene ambiguous. The CDR3 is 16 amino acids. The ends were cut back, 4 bases at V and 4 bases at J, with 17 bases in the middle. The germline V gene encodes CDR1 MDHEN and CDR2 SYDVKM. The CDR3 DNA sequence: TGTGCCAGCAGTTCAGGTGGGGTTTATCAGAAAAACATTCAGTACTTC. Residues: CASSSGGVYQKNIQYF.

The J gene is TRBJ2-5, the V gene TRBV20-1; D is unclear. Per the germline V gene, CDR1 is DFQATT and CDR2 is SNEGSKA (reference sequence). CDR3 length equals 14 residues. Trimming cost V 3 bases and J 2 bases, with 13 bases left between them. The CDR3 coding sequence is TGCAGTGCTAGTAAAATGACGTTGCAAGAGACCCAGTACTTC. This encodes CSASKMTLQETQYF.

The chain combines TRBV7-8 with TRBJ2-5, with 12 bases that match TRBD2. Per germline, CDR1 SGHVS and CDR2 FQNEAQ. J was trimmed by 0 bases and V by 5 bases; bases with no gene match: 13. The CDR3 has 19 residues. DNA of the CDR3: TGTGCCAGCAGCCCACGAGGAGGACTAGCGGGGTCGTACCAAGAGACCCAGTACTTC. Protein sequence: CASSPRGGLAGSYQETQYF. The full variable domain, with the rest looked up from reference TRBV7-8 and TRBJ2-5, is GAGVSQSPRYKVAKRGQDVALRCDPISGHVSLFWYQQALGQGPEFLTYFQNEAQLDKSGLPSDRFFAERPEGSVSTLKIQRTQQEDSAVYLCASSPRGGLAGSYQETQYFGPGTRLLVL.

The rearrangement links TRBV27 to TRBJ2-2; 12 bases line up with TRBD1. V lost 5 bases, J lost 5 bases, and 6 bases stayed unmatched. There are 16 residues in the CDR3. Looked up from germline, CDR1 is MNHEY and CDR2 is SMNVEV (reference sequence). This chain's CDR3 is CASSRGTGGWTGELFF. The CDR3 nucleotides are TGTGCCAGCAGTAGGGGGACAGGGGGCTGGACCGGGGAGCTGTTTTTT.

This chain joins TRBV3-1 and TRBJ1-1; TRBD1 aligns across 7 bases. Germline CDR1 reads LGHDT; CDR2 reads YNNKEL (reference sequence). The CDR3 contains 14 residues. J lost 5 bases, V lost 1 base, and 4 bases had no gene match. CDR3 nucleotides: TGTGCCAGCAGCCAAGTGAGGGGGCAGACTGAAGCTTTCTTT. This encodes CASSQVRGQTEAFF.

This chain links TRBV5-1 with TRBJ2-7, with TRBD1 matching 7 bases. CDR1 and CDR2 from the germline V gene are SGHRS and YFSETQ. With V trimmed by 0 bases and J by 3 bases, 6 bases remained unmatched. The CDR3 has 15 amino acids. The CDR3 nucleotides read TGCGCCAGCAGCTTGGGGGACAGTACACTCTACGAGCAGTACGTC. This gives the protein CASSLGDSTLYEQYV.

The chain employs TRBV20-1 and TRBJ2-2; D unclear. V lost 2 bases, J lost 3 bases, and 13 bases lay in between. The CDR3 is 15 residues long. Germline V gives CDR1 DFQATT, CDR2 SNEGSKA (reference sequence). The CDR3 protein is CSARMTSRDTGELFF. CDR3 DNA: TGCAGTGCTAGAATGACTTCCCGGGACACCGGGGAGCTGTTTTTT.